Each of the 20 T cell receptor beta chains below was sequenced from the same sample in a study of blood T cell repertoires in COVID-19. The table came from immunoSEQ multiplex PCR; TCRdb's copy has only in-frame clones and leaves some out. Of under 200,000 clones listed, approximately 85% are singletons. Source material: PBMCs or T cells enriched from blood (not recorded which). These receptors were obtained from a man aged 35-49 years with acute COVID-19.

The chain employs TRBV6-5 and TRBJ2-5; no reliable D call. Germline V lookup: CDR1 MNHEY, CDR2 SVGAGI. V gave up 5 bases and J gave up 5 bases, with 12 bases separating them. This CDR3 has 13 amino acids. The CDR3 region is CASSPWATETQYF. The CDR3 nucleotides read TGTGCCAGCAGTCCCTGGGCGACGGAGACCCAGTACTTC.

The chain recombines TRBV19 with TRBJ2-2; unclear D gene. CDR3 length equals 14 residues. Deletions cut 7 bases from V and 0 bases from J, with 9 bases between. CDR1 and CDR2 from the germline V gene are LNHDA and SQIVND (reference sequence). The DNA of the CDR3 is TGTGCCAGTACGTGGAGAACGAACACCGGGGAGCTGTTTTTT. This sequence encodes CASTWRTNTGELFF. The complete variable domain, with remaining parts taken from reference TRBV19 and TRBJ2-2, reads DGGITQSPKYLFRKEGQNVTLSCEQNLNHDAMYWYRQDPGQGLRLIYYSQIVNDFQKGDIAEGYSVSREKKESFPLTVTSAQKNPTAFYLCASTWRTNTGELFFGEGSRLTVL.

The V gene is TRBV6-5, the J gene TRBJ1-6, with 7 nucleotides matching TRBD1. The CDR3 is made up of 13 amino acids. Germline V gene data show CDR1 as MNHEY and CDR2 as SVGAGI. V shed 4 bases, J shed 7 bases, and the junction held 1 base outside the gene matches. CDR3 coding DNA: TGTGCCAGCAGTTCGACAGGGAATTCACCCCTCCACTTT. Amino acid sequence: CASSSTGNSPLHF.

This clone was seen a handful of times. CDR3 DNA sequence: TGTGCCAGCAGTTTACGGGGGTCCGCCAAAAAGGTCTACGAGCAGTACTTC. The encoded protein is CASSLRGSAKKVYEQYF. The V call is TRBV28, the J call TRBJ2-7; possibly TRBD2 for D (6 bases). Germline V gene lookup returns CDR1 MDHEN and CDR2 SYDVKM. Trimming removed 2 bases at V and 3 bases at J, with 20 bases between. CDR3 length equals 17 residues.

This sequence joins TRBV28 and TRBJ1-4; a possible D gene is TRBD1 (6 bases). The germline CDR1 and CDR2 sequences are MDHEN and SYDVKM. The CDR3 sequence is 15 residues long. Trimming pared 11 bases from V and 7 bases from J, leaving 23 bases between. The CDR3 here is CASIGAGQRGEKLFF. As DNA, the CDR3 is TGTGCCTCCATCGGCGCCGGACAGAGAGGTGAAAAACTGTTTTTT.

The chain recombines TRBV18 with TRBJ2-1; possibly TRBD2 for D (5 bases). This CDR3 region has 13 residues. Germline V gives CDR1 KGHSH, CDR2 LQKENI. V shed 3 bases and J shed 9 bases, with 12 bases lying between them. In nucleotides, the CDR3 is TGTGCCAGCTCACCCGGGCCCCGGGGTGAGCAGTTCTTC. Translated, it gives CASSPGPRGEQFF.

The chain has TRBV6-4 and TRBJ2-3; D may be TRBD1 (6 bases). With 6 bases removed from V and 5 bases from J, the gap between germline ends came to 18 bases. The CDR3 has 15 residues. Germline-derived CDR1 and CDR2 are MRHNA and SNTAGT. CDR3 sequence (DNA): TGTGCCAGCAGACGGAACCAGGGGTTAGGAGATACGCAGTATTTT. Protein sequence: CASRRNQGLGDTQYF.

The rearrangement uses TRBV29-1 and TRBJ1-1, with D hard to call. This CDR3 comprises 11 residues. Between the trimmed V and J ends, which lost 4 bases and 4 bases, there was a span of 7 bases. The germline V gene has CDR1 SQVTM and CDR2 ANQGSEA. The chain's CDR3 is CSVAGFTEAFF. CDR3 nucleotide sequence: TGCAGCGTTGCAGGCTTCACTGAAGCTTTCTTT.

This chain joins TRBV28 and TRBJ1-2; the D is unclear. Germline CDR1 and CDR2: MDHEN and SYDVKM. Trimming removed 0 bases at V and 1 base at J, with 15 bases between. The CDR3 has 17 amino acids. The CDR3, as DNA: TGTGCCAGCAGTTTATGGAGCAAGAGCTCCTTTAACTATGGCTACACCTTC. The encoded protein is CASSLWSKSSFNYGYTF.

The chain is built from TRBV30 and TRBJ1-2; D call uncertain. The CDR3 covers 13 residues. Germline assignment: CDR1 GTSNPN and CDR2 SVGIG (reference sequence). V was pared by 3 bases and J by 6 bases, with 14 bases between. This chain's CDR3 is CAWSVNTVDGYTF. CDR3 sequence (DNA): TGTGCCTGGAGCGTTAATACAGTGGATGGCTACACCTTC.

In its sample, this clone was seen a few times. J is TRBJ1-1 and V is TRBV10-2, with D possibly matching TRBD1 (5 bases). CDR3 size: 15 residues. Germline values: CDR1 WSHSY, CDR2 SAAADI. Deletions cut 5 bases from V and 4 bases from J, with 17 bases between. CDR3 loop: CASSTLRGDGTEAFF. CDR3 bases: TGCGCCAGCAGTACCCTTCGCGGGGACGGCACTGAAGCTTTCTTT.

The gene calls are TRBV29-1 and TRBJ1-1; D remains ambiguous. Germline-derived CDR1 and CDR2 are SQVTM and ANQGSEA. Between the trimmed V and J ends, which lost 4 bases and 1 base, there was a span of 10 bases. The CDR3 extends over 13 amino acids. Written as DNA, the CDR3 is TGCAGCGTTGTTAACCTCGGGAACACTGAAGCTTTCTTT. Amino acids: CSVVNLGNTEAFF.

The chain is built from TRBV3-1 (or the pseudogene TRBV3-2) and TRBJ2-3, with 8 bases matching TRBD2. From germline, CDR1 is LGHDT and CDR2 YNNKEL (reference sequence). V gave up 1 base and J gave up 6 bases; unmatched junction bases: 9. This CDR3 has 16 residues. Written as DNA, the CDR3 is TGTGCCAGCAGCCAAGTTCAAAGCGGGAGTCGGGATACGCAGTATTTT. Translation gives CASSQVQSGSRDTQYF.

V is TRBV7-6 and J is TRBJ2-7; 9 nucleotides line up with TRBD2. From germline, CDR1 is SGHVS and CDR2 FNYEAQ. This CDR3 contains 16 residues. V gave up 1 base and J gave up 3 bases; unmatched junction bases: 7. CDR3 sequence reads: CASSLGPAGGVYEQYF. In nucleotides, the CDR3 is TGTGCCAGCAGCTTAGGCCCAGCGGGAGGAGTCTACGAGCAGTACTTC.

The genes are TRBV4-1 and TRBJ2-1; unclear D gene. V lost 2 bases, J lost 10 bases, and 9 bases lay in between. This CDR3 spans 12 amino acids. Germline CDR1 reads MGHRA; CDR2 reads YSYEKL. The CDR3 DNA is TGCGCCAGCAGCCAACGAGATAGCGAGCAGTTCTTC. This codes for CASSQRDSEQFF.

Here the CDR3 DNA reads TGTGCCAGCAGCATGACTAGCGGGAGAGGAGGAGATACGCAGTATTTT. Its protein is CASSMTSGRGGDTQYF. This rearrangement joins TRBV7-9 to TRBJ2-3, with 12 positions matching TRBD2. The germline gives CDR1 SEHNR, CDR2 FQNEAQ (reference sequence). The CDR3 covers 16 residues. Trimming at V came to 5 bases and at J to 5 bases, leaving 8 bases not matched to a gene.

The chain links TRBV7-2 to TRBJ2-3; 11 bases agree with TRBD2. The CDR3 is 18 amino acids. With V trimmed by 0 bases and J by 5 bases, 10 bases remained unmatched. Germline V gene sequence: CDR1 SGHTA, CDR2 FQGNSA. CDR3 sequence reads: CASSLAGNGLAGGDTQYF. CDR3 nucleotides: TGTGCCAGCAGCTTAGCGGGAAATGGGCTAGCGGGAGGAGATACGCAGTATTTT.

The V call is TRBV18, the J call TRBJ1-3; a possible D gene is TRBD1 (5 bases). CDR1 is KGHSH and CDR2 is LQKENI in the germline V gene. V lost 4 bases to trimming and J lost 0 bases, with 7 bases between them. The CDR3 is 14 residues long. CDR3 in DNA: TGTGCCAGCTCACTGGACATCTCTGGAAACACCATATATTTT. It specifies CASSLDISGNTIYF.

The V gene is TRBV25-1, the J gene TRBJ1-1; tentatively, D is TRBD1 (5 bases). The ends were cut back, 10 bases at V and 8 bases at J, with 14 bases in the middle. CDR1 and CDR2 (germline): MGHDK, SYGVNS. This CDR3 is 11 amino acids long. The CDR3 sequence is CATSLGGEAFF. CDR3 DNA: TGTGCCACCTCTCTGGGGGGGGAAGCTTTCTTT.

The chain recombines TRBV18 with TRBJ1-2; TRBD1 might be the D (6 bases). CDR1 KGHSH and CDR2 LQKENI come from the germline V gene. Trimming removed 3 bases at V and 4 bases at J, with 18 bases between. CDR3 length: 16 residues. The CDR3 protein is CASSPGQTKSLYGYTF. DNA of the CDR3: TGTGCCAGCTCACCCGGACAGACCAAAAGCCTCTATGGCTACACCTTC.